The next 5 T cell receptor beta chains were all read from a single sample in a study of Ad26.COV2.S vaccination and SARS-CoV-2 variants. Generated by immunoSEQ multiplex PCR, the TCRdb table keeps only in-frame clones and is missing some. The sample lists about 320,000 clones; about 82% were seen once. Treatment indicated: approximately 18 received Ad26.COV2.S at low or high dose, single or two shots; roughly 5 received placebo; per-sample allocation not given. Repertoires come from day 63 after the first vaccine or placebo injection. The sequenced sample was peripheral blood, obtained in a trial of Ad26.COV2.S vaccine versus placebo. Source of these receptors: a person between 18 and 65 years old who received the Ad26.COV2.S COVID-19 vaccine or a placebo.

The genes are TRBV13 and TRBJ2-7; possibly TRBD1 or TRBD2 for D (5 bases each). The length of the CDR3 is 13 residues. Trimming pared 1 base from V and 2 bases from J, leaving 6 bases between. Germline V gene lookup returns CDR1 PRHDT and CDR2 FYEKMQ (reference sequence). CDR3 loop: CASSLAGPYEQYF. CDR3 DNA: TGTGCCAGCAGCTTAGCGGGGCCCTACGAGCAGTACTTC.

This clone was seen a handful of times. J is TRBJ1-6 and V is TRBV28; possibly TRBD1 for D (5 bases). Between the trimmed V and J ends, which lost 7 bases and 10 bases, there was a span of 14 bases. The CDR3 consists of 13 residues. Germline assignment: CDR1 MDHEN and CDR2 SYDVKM. In DNA, the CDR3 is TGTGCCAGCATTGGGGGGACTCGGTCACCCCTCCACTTT. Its translation: CASIGGTRSPLHF.

This chain links TRBV6-6 with TRBJ1-2, with D possibly TRBD1 on 6 matching bases. Per the germline V gene, CDR1 is MNHNY and CDR2 is SVGAGI (reference sequence). V was trimmed by 2 bases and J by 4 bases, leaving 11 bases between them. The CDR3 has 14 residues. The CDR3: CASSYVQGPYGYTF. In DNA, the CDR3 is TGTGCCAGCAGTTACGTCCAGGGGCCCTATGGCTACACCTTC.

This rearrangement joins TRBV4-2 to TRBJ1-3; 8 bases agree with TRBD1. V lost 1 base, J lost 7 bases, and 6 bases stayed unmatched. From germline, CDR1 is LGHNA and CDR2 YNFKEQ. The CDR3 has 15 amino acids. The CDR3, as DNA: TGTGCCAGCAGCCAAGGGAGACAGGGGCGTAACACCATATATTTT. Protein: CASSQGRQGRNTIYF.

The chain uses TRBV5-6 and TRBJ2-3; D is unresolved. V was trimmed by 2 bases and J by 6 bases, leaving 7 bases between them. The CDR3 is 12 amino acids. CDR1 is SGHDT and CDR2 is YYEEEE in the germline V gene. The CDR3 DNA reads as TGTGCCAGCAGCTTCACGTGGGATACGCAGTATTTT. This encodes CASSFTWDTQYF.